Given below is one T cell receptor (beta chain) in context. Germline assignment: CDR1 SGHTA and CDR2 FQGTGA. The CDR3 covers 16 residues. The V and J ends lost 4 bases and 3 bases, in that order; junction bases with no gene match: 9. The data were obtained in a study of technical replicates of blood from several donors. Repertoires were generated with immunoSEQ multiplex PCR, while TCRdb's copy carries only in-frame clones and drops some. The table shows around 29,000 clones, with approximately 90% occurring only once. This receptor was identified in a human donor in good health. Some clones in this sample may be carry-over from other donors' samples. This chain joins TRBV7-3 and TRBJ2-7; 10 bases are shared with TRBD2. Sequences were obtained from PBMCs. CDR3: CASSSELAGRSYEQYF. CDR3 coding DNA: TGTGCCAGCAGCTCCGAACTAGCGGGGAGGAGCTACGAGCAGTACTTC.